This passage covers 18 T cell receptor beta chains from one sample sequenced in a study of T cell clones after liver transplantation. Profiling relied on immunoSEQ multiplex PCR, and the TCRdb table lists in-frame clones only, not all of them. This sample has about 51,000 clones; about 90% occur once, and the top ten carry roughly 14%. The source was CD8+ T cells from blood, collected 12 months after liver transplant. All receptors derive from a human patient who received a liver transplant. Among the T cells, some may be from the graft donor.

This clone was observed once. This rearrangement joins TRBV28 to TRBJ1-1; D uncertain. Trimming stripped 6 bases from V and 0 bases from J, with 11 bases between. The germline V gene has CDR1 MDHEN and CDR2 SYDVKM. This CDR3 contains 14 residues. The CDR3 nucleotides read TGTGCCAGCAGCTACGTCAGGATGAACACTGAAGCTTTCTTT. Amino acid sequence: CASSYVRMNTEAFF.

The chain is built from TRBV7-9 and TRBJ2-1; 8 bases are a match to TRBD2. CDR1 is SEHNR, CDR2 FQNEAQ, per germline (reference sequence). With 7 bases clipped from V and 7 bases from J, the junction kept 12 bases outside the gene matches. This CDR3 is 15 amino acids long. CDR3 DNA sequence: TGTGCCAGCACCCCGGGGACGGGAGGGCCGAATGAGCAGTTCTTC. Its translation: CASTPGTGGPNEQFF.

The rearrangement links TRBV14 to TRBJ2-7, with TRBD2 matching 7 bases. The J segment lost 3 bases and the V segment lost 2 bases, leaving 13 bases of the junction unmatched. The germline V gene has CDR1 SGHDN and CDR2 FVKESK. The CDR3 is 17 residues long. CDR3 amino acids: CASSQSGEALLDYEQYF. CDR3 coding DNA: TGTGCCAGCAGCCAAAGCGGGGAGGCCCTCCTGGACTACGAGCAGTACTTC.

V and J are TRBV19 and TRBJ1-1; D may be TRBD1 (6 bases). The CDR3 contains 12 residues. The germline V gene encodes CDR1 LNHDA and CDR2 SQIVND (reference sequence). Trimming left V 4 bases short and J 14 bases short, with 17 bases between. CDR3 loop: CASSTGARPLFF. In DNA form, the CDR3 reads TGTGCCAGTAGTACAGGGGCCCGGCCCTTGTTCTTT.

A remark on this clone: This CDR3 is also generated by other DNA sequences in the sample. This chain joins TRBV9 and TRBJ2-7, with 8 nucleotides matching TRBD1. This CDR3 has 15 residues. Germline CDR1 is SGDLS and CDR2 is YYNGEE. J was trimmed by 3 bases and V by 0 bases; bases with no gene match: 5. CDR3 sequence reads: CASSVGGGQGYEQYF. Written as DNA, the CDR3 is TGTGCCAGCAGCGTAGGTGGCGGACAGGGCTACGAGCAGTACTTC.

The rearrangement links TRBV13 to TRBJ1-1; no clear D gene. V lost 4 bases, J lost 1 base, and 7 bases lay in between. Germline values: CDR1 PRHDT, CDR2 FYEKMQ (reference sequence). The CDR3 loop spans 13 amino acids. CDR3 protein: CASSSGPNTEAFF. The CDR3 DNA is TGTGCCAGCAGCTCTGGGCCGAACACTGAAGCTTTCTTT.

The genes are TRBV5-4 and TRBJ1-6; no firm D call. Germline loops: CDR1 SGHNT, CDR2 YYREEE (reference sequence). The germline V and J ends were trimmed by 4 bases and 6 bases, with 11 bases remaining between them. The CDR3 totals 14 residues. The CDR3 sequence is CASSGRNFNSPLHF. The CDR3 nucleotides read TGTGCCAGCAGCGGACGGAACTTTAATTCACCCCTCCACTTT.

The sample holds one count of this clone. V is TRBV9 and J is TRBJ2-7, with 8 bases fitting TRBD2. V shed 4 bases, J shed 6 bases, and the junction held 3 bases outside the gene matches. The germline gives CDR1 SGDLS, CDR2 YYNGEE. This CDR3 is built from 12 residues. The CDR3 here is CASSPGGGEQYF. In DNA, the CDR3 is TGTGCCAGCAGCCCGGGGGGGGGCGAGCAGTACTTC. Supplemented by reference TRBV9 and TRBJ2-7, the full variable domain reads DSGVTQTPKHLITATGQRVTLRCSPRSGDLSVYWYQQSLDQGLQFLIQYYNGEERAKGNILERFSAQQFPDLHSELNLSSLELGDSALYFCASSPGGGEQYFGPGTRLTVT.

The chain employs TRBV27 and TRBJ1-2; tentative D call: TRBD1 (5 bases). CDR3 length: 14 amino acids. CDR1 is MNHEY, CDR2 SMNVEV, per germline (reference sequence). Trimming cost V 1 base and J 5 bases, with 11 bases left between them. The CDR3 nucleotides read TGTGCCAGCAGTTTATTAGGGGAAGGGTATGGCTACACCTTC. Its protein product is CASSLLGEGYGYTF.

Here the CDR3 reads CSVEGTGREQYF. The CDR3 nucleotides are TGCAGCGTTGAGGGGACAGGGCGCGAGCAGTACTTC. The chain has TRBV29-1 and TRBJ2-7, with 9 bases aligning to TRBD1. J gave up 6 bases and V 3 bases, and 3 bases lay outside the gene matches. There are 12 residues in the CDR3. Germline lookup yields CDR1 SQVTM and CDR2 ANQGSEA.

The chain carries TRBV5-4 and TRBJ2-7, with a possible D match to TRBD2 (6 bases). The CDR3 is made up of 15 amino acids. CDR1 is SGHNT, CDR2 YYREEE, per germline (reference sequence). V gave up 1 base and J gave up 4 bases, with 15 bases separating them. CDR3 sequence: CASSLRGVLRYEQYF. The CDR3 bases are TGTGCCAGCAGCTTGCGCGGGGTACTGAGGTACGAGCAGTACTTC.

The V gene is TRBV7-9, the J gene TRBJ2-1; D not certain. The germline CDR1 and CDR2 sequences are SEHNR and FQNEAQ (reference sequence). CDR3 size: 14 residues. V shed 0 bases and J shed 8 bases, with 11 bases lying between them. Here the CDR3 DNA reads TGTGCCAGCAGCTTAGCGCTACCTTTCCATGAGCAGTTCTTC. This translates into CASSLALPFHEQFF.

This clone was detected only once. V is TRBV2 and J is TRBJ2-7; the match to TRBD1 covers 7 bases. The CDR3 loop spans 14 amino acids. The ends lost 3 bases at V and 4 bases at J; junction bases unmatched: 6. CDR1 SNHLY and CDR2 FYNNEI come from the germline V gene. CDR3 residues: CASSEPGQLYEQYF. CDR3 nucleotides: TGTGCCAGCAGTGAGCCGGGACAGCTTTACGAGCAGTACTTC.

The rearrangement links TRBV6-6 to TRBJ1-3, with D possibly TRBD1 on 5 matching bases. The CDR3 is 16 amino acids. V lost 6 bases and J lost 0, with 15 bases in between. Germline lookup yields CDR1 MNHNY and CDR2 SVGAGI (reference sequence). The CDR3 reads CASSYRQPNSGNTIYF. In nucleotides, the CDR3 is TGTGCCAGCAGCTACCGACAGCCAAACTCTGGAAACACCATATATTTT.

The chain joins TRBV7-6 to TRBJ2-5; D is possibly TRBD1 (6 bases). V lost 5 bases and J lost 5, with 18 bases in between. CDR3 size: 15 residues. Germline V gene sequence: CDR1 SGHVS, CDR2 FNYEAQ. CDR3 in amino acids: CASSGRGYVSETQYF. Here the CDR3 DNA reads TGTGCCAGCAGCGGCAGGGGATATGTTTCGGAGACCCAGTACTTC.

This chain uses TRBV11-3 with TRBJ2-2, with 7 bases matching TRBD1. Germline trimming cut 7 bases from V and 4 bases from J; bases unmatched to any gene: 9. Germline V gene data show CDR1 as SGHNT and CDR2 as YENEEA. CDR3 length: 15 amino acids. The CDR3 loop reads CASTPNRGGTGELFF. Written as DNA, the CDR3 is TGTGCCAGCACCCCCAACAGGGGTGGCACCGGGGAGCTGTTTTTT.

The chain couples TRBV19 to TRBJ1-5; the D gene is possibly TRBD1 (5 bases). Germline V CDR1 and CDR2: LNHDA, SQIVND (reference sequence). The CDR3 is 14 residues long. V was clipped by 4 bases and J by 3 bases, with 10 bases between them. The CDR3, as DNA: TGTGCCAGTAGTAGGCAGGGTAACAATCAGCCCCAGCATTTT. Its translation is CASSRQGNNQPQHF.

J is TRBJ2-7 and V is TRBV6-5, with D maybe TRBD2 (5 bases). Germline CDR1 and CDR2: MNHEY and SVGAGI. This CDR3 is built from 15 residues. Trimming left V 4 bases short and J 2 bases short, with 15 bases between. CDR3 protein: CASSFWTDLTYEQYF. CDR3 nucleotides: TGTGCCAGCAGTTTCTGGACTGACTTGACCTACGAGCAGTACTTC.